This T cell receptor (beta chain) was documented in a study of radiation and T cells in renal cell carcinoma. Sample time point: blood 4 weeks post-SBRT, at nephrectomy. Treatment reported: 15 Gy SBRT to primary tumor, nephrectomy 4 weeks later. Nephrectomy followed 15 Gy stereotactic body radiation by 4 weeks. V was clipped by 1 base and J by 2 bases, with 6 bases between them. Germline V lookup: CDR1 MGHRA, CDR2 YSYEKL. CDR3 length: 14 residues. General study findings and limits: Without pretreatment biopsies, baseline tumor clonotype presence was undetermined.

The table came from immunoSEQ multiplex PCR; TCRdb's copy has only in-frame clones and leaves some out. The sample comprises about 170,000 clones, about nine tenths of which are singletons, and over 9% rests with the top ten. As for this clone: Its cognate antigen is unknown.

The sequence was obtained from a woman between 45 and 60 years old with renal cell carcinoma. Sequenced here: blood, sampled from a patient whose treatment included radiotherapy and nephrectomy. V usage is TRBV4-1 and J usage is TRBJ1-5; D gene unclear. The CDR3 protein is CASSQGLGNQPQHF. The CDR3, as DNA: TGCGCCAGCAGCCAAGGGCTTGGCAATCAGCCCCAGCATTTT.